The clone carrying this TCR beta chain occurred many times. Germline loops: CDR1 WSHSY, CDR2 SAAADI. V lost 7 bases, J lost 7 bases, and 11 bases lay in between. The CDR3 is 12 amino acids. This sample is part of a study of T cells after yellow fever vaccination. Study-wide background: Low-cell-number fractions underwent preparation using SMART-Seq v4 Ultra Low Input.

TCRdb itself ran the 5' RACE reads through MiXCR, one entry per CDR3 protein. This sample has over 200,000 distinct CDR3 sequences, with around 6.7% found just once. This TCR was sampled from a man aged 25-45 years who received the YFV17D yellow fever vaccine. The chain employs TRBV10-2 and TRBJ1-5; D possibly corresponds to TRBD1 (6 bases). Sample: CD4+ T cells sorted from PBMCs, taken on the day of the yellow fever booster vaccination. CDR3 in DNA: TGCGCCAGCACCACAGGGAACCAGCCCCAGCATTTT. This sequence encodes CASTTGNQPQHF.